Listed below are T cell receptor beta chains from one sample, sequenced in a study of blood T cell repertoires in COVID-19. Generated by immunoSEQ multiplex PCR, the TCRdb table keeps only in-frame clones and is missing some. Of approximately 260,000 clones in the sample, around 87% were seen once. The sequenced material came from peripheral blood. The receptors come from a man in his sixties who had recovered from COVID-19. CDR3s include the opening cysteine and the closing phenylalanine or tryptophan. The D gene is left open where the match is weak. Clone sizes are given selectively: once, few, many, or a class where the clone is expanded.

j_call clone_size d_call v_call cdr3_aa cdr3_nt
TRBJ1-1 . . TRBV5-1 CASSLVPKGGTEAFF TGCGCCAGCAGCTTGGTTCCGAAAGGGGGCACTGAAGCTTTCTTT
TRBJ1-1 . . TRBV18 CASSPLGAEAFF TGTGCCAGCTCACCGCTCGGGGCTGAAGCTTTCTTT
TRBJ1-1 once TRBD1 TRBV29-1 CSVEDPDRVSGAFF TGCAGCGTTGAAGACCCAGACAGGGTTTCAGGAGCTTTCTTT
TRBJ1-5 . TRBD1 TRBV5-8 CASSLETGRNQPQHF TGTGCCAGCAGCTTGGAGACAGGGAGAAATCAGCCCCAGCATTTT
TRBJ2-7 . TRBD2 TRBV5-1 CASSRGTSGEQYF TGCGCCAGCAGCCGCGGGACTAGCGGCGAGCAGTACTTC
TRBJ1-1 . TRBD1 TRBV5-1 CASSSGQGASEAFF TGCGCCAGCAGCTCGGGACAGGGGGCCTCTGAAGCTTTCTTT
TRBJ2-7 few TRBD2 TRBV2 CASRLAGPTQQYF TGTGCCAGCAGACTAGCGGGACCTACGCAGCAGTACTTC
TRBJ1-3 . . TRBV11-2 CASSTPLWLGNTIYF TGTGCCAGCAGCACACCTCTCTGGCTCGGAAACACCATATATTTT
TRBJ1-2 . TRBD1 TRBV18 CASSPGTGSRRGYTF TGTGCCAGCTCACCGGGGACAGGGTCACGCCGTGGCTACACCTTC
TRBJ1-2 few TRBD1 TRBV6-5 CASSLPGQGNGYTF TGTGCCAGCAGCTTGCCGGGACAGGGAAATGGCTACACCTTC
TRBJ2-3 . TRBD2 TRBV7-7 CASSLRGPRGGGDTQYF TGTGCCAGCAGCTTACGGGGGCCGCGGGGGGGAGGAGATACGCAGTATTTT
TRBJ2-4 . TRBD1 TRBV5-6 CASIPSTGAKNIQYF TGTGCCAGCATTCCCTCGACAGGGGCCAAAAACATTCAGTACTTC
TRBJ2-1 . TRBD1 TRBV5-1 CASSLGQGELYNEQFF TGCGCCAGCAGCTTGGGACAGGGGGAACTCTACAATGAGCAGTTCTTC
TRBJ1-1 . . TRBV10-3 CAISEWQGGTEAFF TGTGCCATCAGTGAGTGGCAGGGTGGCACTGAAGCTTTCTTT
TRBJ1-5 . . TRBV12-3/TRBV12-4 CASSTNNQPQHF TGTGCCAGCAGCACTAACAATCAGCCCCAGCATTTT
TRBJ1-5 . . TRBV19 CASSISHNNQPQHF TGTGCCAGTAGTATTTCCCACAACAATCAGCCCCAGCATTTT